The clone carrying this T cell receptor beta chain was detected only once. No antigen is known for it. The CDR3 spans 14 residues. V was pared by 0 bases and J by 0 bases, with 5 bases between. Per germline, CDR1 SGHRS and CDR2 YFSETQ. Clones were read by immunoSEQ multiplex PCR, and TCRdb kept only the in-frame ones, dropping some. The sample shows 140,000 to 150,000 clones, roughly 92% of them seen only once. This entry belongs to a study of T cell responses to AZD1222 COVID-19 vaccine. Study-wide background: Both about-4-week and about-12-week second-dose recipients were combined.

Findings and limits, study-wide: Only a handful of AZD1222 recipients, roughly six in all, had baseline seropositivity.

Source: peripheral blood, taken on day 0 of AZD1222 vaccination. The sequence was collected from an adult in good health. V and J are TRBV5-1 and TRBJ2-3, with D tentatively TRBD1 (5 bases). The CDR3 region is CASSLGQSTDTQYF. Written as DNA, the CDR3 is TGCGCCAGCAGCTTGGGACAGAGCACAGATACGCAGTATTTT.